The present T cell receptor beta chain was sequenced within a study of T-cell memory formation after mild COVID-19. Germline-derived CDR1 and CDR2 are LGHNA and YSLEER. V was clipped by 3 bases and J by 0 bases, with 12 bases between them. The CDR3 sequence is 17 residues long. In this sample, this clonotype turned up a few times. Its target is unknown. TCR alpha and TCR beta cDNA libraries carrying sample barcodes and UMIs were produced by 5'RACE using constant-segment primers. TCRdb re-derived calls from the 5' RACE reads in MiXCR, one entry per CDR3 protein. This sample has tens of thousands of distinct CDR3 sequences; around 15% occur once, and the top ten carry approximately 40%. Study-level results: Detection of some responders pre-infection suggested pre-existing cross-reactive memory T cells participated.

The chain joins TRBV4-3 to TRBJ2-6, with TRBD1 as a possible D gene (5 bases). This receptor was identified in a young man who had mild COVID-19 (a few samples of this study predate the infection). Cell type and time point are not known. Source material: PBMCs or a T cell subset sorted from them (not recorded which). DNA for the CDR3: TGCGCCAGCAGCCAGGCCAGGGCCATCTCTGGGGCCAACGTCCTGACTTTC. This sequence encodes CASSQARAISGANVLTF.